This T cell receptor beta chain was profiled in a study of T cell responses to AZD1222 COVID-19 vaccine. Study conclusions and caveats: Only five or six AZD1222 recipients were seropositive at baseline.

The CDR3 consists of 13 residues. Measured with immunoSEQ multiplex PCR; TCRdb has only the in-frame clones, and not every one. The sample consists of under 200,000 clones, more than 75% of them appearing once. Remarks on this clone: Its matching antigen is unknown.

The genes are TRBV21-1 and TRBJ2-7; whether TRBD1, the table's D call, matches the DNA was not checked. TRBV21-1 is marked as a pseudogene. The source was peripheral blood, collected 28 days after the second AZD1222 dose. The TCR was taken from an adult who received the AZD1222 COVID-19 vaccine. The DNA for the CDR3 is TGTGCCAGCTCCCGGACAGGGGGCAACGAGCAGTACTTC. It encodes CASSRTGGNEQYF.